This T cell receptor (beta chain) emerged from a study of technical replicates of blood from a few donors. This table comes from immunoSEQ multiplex PCR, and its TCRdb copy is limited to in-frame clones, with some not included. The repertoire holds roughly 80,000 clones, with over 75% as singletons. The sequenced material came from T cells isolated from PBMCs. The clonotype was recovered from a human donor in good health.

CDR3: CAWSPGLDTQYF. DNA of the CDR3: TGTGCCTGGAGTCCCGGACTAGATACGCAGTATTTT. The chain joins TRBV30 to TRBJ2-3; the D gene is possibly TRBD2 (5 bases). Trimming pared 2 bases from V and 5 bases from J, leaving 8 bases between. The CDR3 is 12 amino acids. CDR1 and CDR2 (germline): GTSNPN, SVGIG (reference sequence).